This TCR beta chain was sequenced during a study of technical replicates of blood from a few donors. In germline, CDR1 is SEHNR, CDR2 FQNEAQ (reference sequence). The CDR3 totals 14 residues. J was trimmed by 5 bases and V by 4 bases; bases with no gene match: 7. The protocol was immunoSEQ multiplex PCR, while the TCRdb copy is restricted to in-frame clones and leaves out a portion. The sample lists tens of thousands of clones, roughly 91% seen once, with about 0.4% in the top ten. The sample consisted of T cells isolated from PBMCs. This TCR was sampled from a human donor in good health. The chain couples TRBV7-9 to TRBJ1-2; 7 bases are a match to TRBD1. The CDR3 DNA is TGTGCCAGCAGCTACTCTGACAGGGAGTATGGCTACACCTTC. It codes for CASSYSDREYGYTF.